This T cell receptor beta chain was identified in a study of cytomegalovirus exposure and HLA in healthy donors. General study results and limits: The study had only CMV serostatus as immune exposure information. The classifier was said to identify cytomegalovirus status with high specificity and sensitivity. A later analysis found TCR association rates differed by HLA locus, highest for DRB1 and lowest for HLA-C. Later findings reportedly placed an Asian-associated ancestry cluster below the approximately 620-donor mean for N-insertions.

This PCR relied on a set of 60 Vbeta primers and 13 Jbeta primers. Generated by immunoSEQ multiplex PCR, the TCRdb table keeps only in-frame clones and is missing some. This sample carries roughly 130,000 clones, over 60% of them seen once, and the ten largest clones take 1%. Comments on this clone: The antigen is unknown.

V dropped 0 bases and J dropped 5; count of bases not matched to a gene: 4. This CDR3 is built from 15 residues. Germline V CDR1 and CDR2: SNHLY, FYNNEI. The TCR sequence derives from a human donor in good health. The gene calls are TRBV2 and TRBJ1-5; 7 bases are shared with TRBD1. Specimen: PBMCs. CDR3 in DNA: TGTGCCAGCAGTGAAGCGGACAGGAGGGATCAGCCCCAGCATTTT. Its protein is CASSEADRRDQPQHF.